The 7 T cell receptor beta chains below were found in one sample sequenced in a study of T cell responses to AZD1222 COVID-19 vaccine. Repertoires were generated with immunoSEQ multiplex PCR, while TCRdb's copy carries only in-frame clones and drops some. The sample includes around 130,000 clones, approximately 94% of them seen just once. The sequencing used peripheral blood, collected on day 0 of AZD1222 vaccination. The receptor source for this set is an adult in good health.

The chain carries TRBV6-5 and TRBJ2-5, with D tentatively TRBD1 (6 bases). V was trimmed by 0 bases and J by 7 bases, leaving 12 bases between them. CDR1 and CDR2 from the germline V gene are MNHEY and SVGAGI. The length of the CDR3 is 14 residues. The DNA for the CDR3 is TGTGCCAGCAGTTACTCCCCAAAAGGGGGGACCCAGTACTTC. Translating it yields CASSYSPKGGTQYF.

This sequence joins TRBV7-9 and TRBJ1-5; D not certain. This CDR3 spans 13 amino acids. Germline CDR1 and CDR2: SEHNR and FQNEAQ (reference sequence). V shed 5 bases and J shed 1 base, with 6 bases lying between them. The CDR3 DNA reads TGTGCCAGCAGCCCCGGCAGCAATCAGCCCCAGCATTTT. This translates into CASSPGSNQPQHF.

The chain is built from TRBV3-1 (or the pseudogene TRBV3-2) and TRBJ1-3; D not certain. Germline V lookup: CDR1 LGHDT, CDR2 YNNKEL (reference sequence). This CDR3 spans 14 amino acids. Trimming shortened V by 4 bases and J by 1 base, and 8 bases separated the two germline ends. CDR3 DNA: TGTGCCAGCAGCCCAGAATCGTCTGGAAACACCATATATTTT. Protein sequence: CASSPESSGNTIYF.

The J gene is TRBJ2-7, the V gene TRBV6-5, with D possibly being TRBD2 (5 bases). CDR3 length: 14 residues. The germline gives CDR1 MNHEY, CDR2 SVGAGI. Trimming removed 0 bases from V and 2 bases from J, with 8 bases in between. The CDR3 is CASSYSSGAYEQYF. The CDR3 DNA sequence: TGTGCCAGCAGTTACTCAAGCGGAGCCTACGAGCAGTACTTC.

The chain has TRBV6-4 and TRBJ1-2; no clear D gene. Germline CDR1 MRHNA, CDR2 SNTAGT. The CDR3 runs to 14 residues. V lost 0 bases to trimming and J lost 4 bases, with 9 bases between them. The CDR3 DNA is TGTGCCAGCAGTGACTCGGACGGATTCTATGGCTACACCTTC. It translates to CASSDSDGFYGYTF.

The chain is built from TRBV28 and TRBJ2-3; perhaps TRBD1 as D (5 bases). This CDR3 is built from 17 residues. The V and J ends lost 4 bases and 6 bases respectively, with 23 bases between them. CDR1 and CDR2 from the germline V gene are MDHEN and SYDVKM. The CDR3 DNA reads as TGTGCCAGCAGTTCCGAGGACACCTTCCGGTTGGGGGATACGCAGTATTTT. Encoded protein: CASSSEDTFRLGDTQYF.

The genes are TRBV7-9 and TRBJ1-3; D gene uncertain. Germline V gene sequence: CDR1 SEHNR, CDR2 FQNEAQ (reference sequence). This CDR3 region has 12 residues. The germline V and J ends were trimmed by 8 bases and 0 bases, with 5 bases remaining between them. This chain's CDR3 is CASSYSGNTIYF. DNA of the CDR3: TGTGCCAGCTCCTACTCTGGAAACACCATATATTTT.